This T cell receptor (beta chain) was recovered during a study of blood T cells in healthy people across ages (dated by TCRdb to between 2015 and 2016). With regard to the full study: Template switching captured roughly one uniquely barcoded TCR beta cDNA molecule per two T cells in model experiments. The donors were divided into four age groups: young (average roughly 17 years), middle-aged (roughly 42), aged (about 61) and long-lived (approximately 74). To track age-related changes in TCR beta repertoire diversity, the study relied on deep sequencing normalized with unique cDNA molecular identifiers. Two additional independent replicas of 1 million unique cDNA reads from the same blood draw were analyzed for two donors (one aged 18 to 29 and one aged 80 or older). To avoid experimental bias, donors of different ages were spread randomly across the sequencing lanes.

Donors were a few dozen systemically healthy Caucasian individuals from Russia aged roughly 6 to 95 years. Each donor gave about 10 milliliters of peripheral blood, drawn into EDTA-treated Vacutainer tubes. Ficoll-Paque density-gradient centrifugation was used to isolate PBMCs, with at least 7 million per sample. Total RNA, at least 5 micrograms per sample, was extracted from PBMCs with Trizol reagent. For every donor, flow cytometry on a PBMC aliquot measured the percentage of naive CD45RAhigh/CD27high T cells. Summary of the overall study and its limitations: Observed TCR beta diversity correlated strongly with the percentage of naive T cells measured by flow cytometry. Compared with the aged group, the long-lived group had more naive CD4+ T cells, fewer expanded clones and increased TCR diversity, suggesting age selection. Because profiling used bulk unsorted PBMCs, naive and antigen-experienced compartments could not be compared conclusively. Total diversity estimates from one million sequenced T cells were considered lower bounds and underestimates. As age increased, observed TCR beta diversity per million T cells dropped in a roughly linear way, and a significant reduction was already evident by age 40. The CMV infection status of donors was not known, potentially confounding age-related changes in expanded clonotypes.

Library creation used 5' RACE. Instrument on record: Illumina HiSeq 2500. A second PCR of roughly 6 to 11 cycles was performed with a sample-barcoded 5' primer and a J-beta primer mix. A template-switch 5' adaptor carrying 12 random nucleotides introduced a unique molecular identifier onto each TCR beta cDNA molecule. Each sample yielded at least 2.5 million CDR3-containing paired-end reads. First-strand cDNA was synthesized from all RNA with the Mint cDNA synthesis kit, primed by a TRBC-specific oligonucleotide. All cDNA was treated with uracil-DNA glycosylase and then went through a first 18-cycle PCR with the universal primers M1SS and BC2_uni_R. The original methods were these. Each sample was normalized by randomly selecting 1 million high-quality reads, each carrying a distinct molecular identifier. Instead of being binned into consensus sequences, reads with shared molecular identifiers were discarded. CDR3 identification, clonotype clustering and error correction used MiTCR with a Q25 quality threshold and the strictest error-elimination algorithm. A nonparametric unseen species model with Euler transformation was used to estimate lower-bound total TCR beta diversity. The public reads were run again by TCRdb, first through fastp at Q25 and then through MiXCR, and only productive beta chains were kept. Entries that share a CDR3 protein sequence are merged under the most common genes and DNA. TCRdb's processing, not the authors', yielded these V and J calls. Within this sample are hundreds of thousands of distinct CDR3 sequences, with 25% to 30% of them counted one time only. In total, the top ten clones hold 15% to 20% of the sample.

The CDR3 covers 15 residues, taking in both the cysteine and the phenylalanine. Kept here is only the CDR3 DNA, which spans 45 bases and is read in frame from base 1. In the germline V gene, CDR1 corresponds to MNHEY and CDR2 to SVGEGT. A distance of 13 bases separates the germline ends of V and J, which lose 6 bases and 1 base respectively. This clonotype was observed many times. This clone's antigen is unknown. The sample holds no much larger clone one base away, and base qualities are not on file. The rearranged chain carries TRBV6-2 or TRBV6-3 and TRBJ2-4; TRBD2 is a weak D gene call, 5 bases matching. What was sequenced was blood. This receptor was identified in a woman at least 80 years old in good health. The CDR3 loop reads CASRRGEAAKNIQYF. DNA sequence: TGTGCCAGCAGACGGGGTGAGGCGGCCAAAAACATTCAGTACTTC.